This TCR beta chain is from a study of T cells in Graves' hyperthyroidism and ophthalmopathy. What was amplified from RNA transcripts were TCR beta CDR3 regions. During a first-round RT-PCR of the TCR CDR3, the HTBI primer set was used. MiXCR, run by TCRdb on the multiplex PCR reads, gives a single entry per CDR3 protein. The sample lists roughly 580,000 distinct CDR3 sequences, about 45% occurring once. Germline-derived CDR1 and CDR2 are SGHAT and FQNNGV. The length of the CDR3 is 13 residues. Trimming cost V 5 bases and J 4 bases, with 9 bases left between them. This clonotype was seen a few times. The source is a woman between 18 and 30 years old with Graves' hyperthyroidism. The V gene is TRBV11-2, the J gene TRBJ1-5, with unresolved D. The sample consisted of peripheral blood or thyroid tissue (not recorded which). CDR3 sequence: CASSLEENQPQHF. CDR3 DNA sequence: TGTGCCAGCAGCCTGGAGGAGAATCAGCCCCAGCATTTT. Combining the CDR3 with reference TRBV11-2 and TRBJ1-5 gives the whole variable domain EAGVAQSPRYKIIEKRQSVAFWCNPISGHATLYWYQQILGQGPKLLIQFQNNGVVDDSQLPKDRFSAERLKGVDSTLKIQPAKLEDSAVYLCASSLEENQPQHFGDGTRLSIL.